The 8 T cell receptor beta chains in this list originate from one sample, sequenced in a study of blood T cell repertoires in COVID-19 (dated by TCRdb to 2020 to 2021). Preparation of the library involved the immunoSEQ multiplex PCR assay. Held by TCRdb, this immuneACCESS table contains in-frame sequences only and omits some clones. Under half of the omission traces to an unresolved V gene where checked; the cause of the rest is unknown. The sample includes roughly 250,000 clones, with under 95% observed a single time. Around 2% of the sample belongs to the ten largest clones. Sequencing was performed on PBMCs or T cells enriched from blood (not recorded which). The receptors shown here come from a woman aged 18-29 years who had recovered from COVID-19.

The chain is built from TRBV9 and TRBJ1-2; D may be TRBD1 (5 bases). There are 14 residues in the CDR3. Germline V gene lookup returns CDR1 SGDLS and CDR2 YYNGEE. V was cut by 0 bases and J by 6 bases, with 12 bases left in between. Here the CDR3 reads CASSVGRVVDGYTF. DNA for the CDR3: TGTGCCAGCAGCGTAGGCAGGGTGGTTGATGGCTACACCTTC.

The rearrangement uses TRBV4-2 and TRBJ1-2, with D possibly TRBD1 on 6 matching bases. V was pared by 4 bases and J by 7 bases, with 16 bases between. CDR3 length equals 14 residues. CDR1 and CDR2 (germline): LGHNA, YNFKEQ. The CDR3 protein is CASSRRNREGGYTF. The CDR3 DNA reads TGTGCCAGCAGCCGGAGAAACAGGGAGGGTGGCTACACCTTC.

The V and J genes are TRBV7-8 and TRBJ2-1; 9 nucleotides agree with TRBD2. The J segment lost 4 bases and the V segment lost 4 bases, leaving 17 bases of the junction unmatched. This CDR3 is built from 19 residues. Germline assignment: CDR1 SGHVS and CDR2 FQNEAQ. The CDR3 DNA reads as TGTGCCAGCAGCTCTACGGGTGTTGGGCGGGAGGGCCGATACAATGAGCAGTTCTTC. This translates into CASSSTGVGREGRYNEQFF.

The chain has TRBV15 and TRBJ1-2; 10 nucleotides agree with TRBD1. Germline trimming cut 4 bases from V and 4 bases from J; bases unmatched to any gene: 6. CDR1 LNHNV and CDR2 YYDKDF come from the germline V gene (reference sequence). The CDR3 is 15 amino acids. CDR3 amino acids: CATSIRQGAVYGYTF. The CDR3 nucleotides are TGTGCCACCAGCATCCGACAGGGGGCTGTCTATGGCTACACCTTC.

The chain is built from TRBV4-2 and TRBJ1-1; D is uncertain. From germline, CDR1 is LGHNA and CDR2 YNFKEQ. Between the trimmed V and J ends, which lost 3 bases and 2 bases, there was a span of 10 bases. The CDR3 length is 14 residues. The CDR3 reads CASSQRDVNTEAFF. The CDR3 coding sequence is TGTGCCAGCAGCCAGAGAGATGTTAACACTGAAGCTTTCTTT.

V usage is TRBV28 and J usage is TRBJ2-7; D is perhaps TRBD1 (6 bases). V dropped 7 bases and J dropped 7 bases, with 26 bases sitting between them. This CDR3 has 16 residues. Germline V gene lookup returns CDR1 MDHEN and CDR2 SYDVKM. The CDR3 loop reads CASTSLAGQGPREQYF. The CDR3 DNA is TGTGCCAGCACATCCCTTGCAGGGCAGGGGCCTCGGGAGCAGTACTTC.

For the CDR3, the DNA is TGCGCCAGCAGCTTGGTGGGCAGCCAAGAGACCCAGTACTTC. It encodes CASSLVGSQETQYF. The chain is built from TRBV5-1 and TRBJ2-5; D is ambiguous. CDR1 is SGHRS, CDR2 YFSETQ, per germline. V lost 0 bases, J lost 1 base, and 7 bases lay in between. CDR3 size: 14 residues.

This chain connects TRBV19 to TRBJ2-2; 7 nucleotides match TRBD1. This CDR3 spans 14 amino acids. CDR1 is LNHDA and CDR2 is SQIVND in the germline V gene (reference sequence). Trimming cost V 8 bases and J 1 base; bases outside gene matches: 4. The CDR3: CASRTGENTGELFF. CDR3 coding DNA: TGTGCCAGTCGGACAGGCGAGAACACCGGGGAGCTGTTTTTT.